This TCR beta chain was identified during a study of regulatory T cells in long-lasting Graves disease. This clonotype was seen ten or more times. The germline CDR1 and CDR2 sequences are SNHLY and FYNNEI. V was cut by 6 bases and J by 3 bases, with 15 bases left in between. The CDR3 is made up of 14 amino acids. Building the TCR beta libraries relied on iRepertoire HTBI primers, and CDR3 regions underwent Arm-PCR. From the multiplex PCR reads, TCRdb called clonotypes with MiXCR, one entry per CDR3 protein. The sample gives 450,000 to 700,000 distinct CDR3 sequences, 13% of which show up once; more than 8.5% is in the top ten. Time point specified: newly diagnosed GD, antithyroid drugs for less than 3 months. Extracted PBMC RNA gave rise to the TCR library. Guidelines of the American Thyroid Association were used to diagnose Graves' disease. About 10 milliliters of peripheral blood were taken and placed in EDTA tubes.

These data were also reused for a study on T cells in Graves' hyperthyroidism and ophthalmopathy.

Material: peripheral blood mononuclear cells (PBMCs), obtained at new diagnosis, from a patient treated with antithyroid drugs. The V and J genes are TRBV2 and TRBJ2-7; tentative D call: TRBD1 (6 bases). The TCR sequence derives from a man younger than 40 with Graves disease. CDR3 sequence (DNA): TGTGCCAGCAGCTTACAGGGAGCCAACTACGAGCAGTACTTC. Translating it yields CASSLQGANYEQYF.